This T cell receptor (beta chain) was sequenced during a study of sequential checkpoint blockade in melanoma. Study overall: First-line arms were nivolumab then ipilimumab, or the reverse, randomized 1:1. Each arm's sequence ended with maintenance nivolumab.

Clones were read by immunoSEQ multiplex PCR, and TCRdb kept only the in-frame ones, dropping some. The repertoire includes fewer than 25,000 clones, approximately 68% of them detected once, and around 19% sits in the top ten. The germline V and J ends were trimmed by 0 bases and 9 bases, with 14 bases remaining between them. This CDR3 comprises 14 residues. The germline V gene encodes CDR1 LGHNA and CDR2 YNFKEQ. Stated treatment: randomized to nivolumab then ipilimumab (arm A) or the reverse (arm B). No patient had prior DNA-damaging chemotherapy. PBMC sorting kept live CD3+CD8+ cells without CD19 or CD56.

The sequence derives from a human donor with melanoma. Sequenced material: CD8+ T cells sorted from blood (inferred from file names), taken from a patient given nivolumab and ipilimumab in sequence. The rearrangement links TRBV4-2 to TRBJ2-5; the D is unclear. As DNA, the CDR3 is TGTGCCAGCAGCCAAGAGGAGTTGGCGCCCCCCCAGTACTTC. This codes for CASSQEELAPPQYF.